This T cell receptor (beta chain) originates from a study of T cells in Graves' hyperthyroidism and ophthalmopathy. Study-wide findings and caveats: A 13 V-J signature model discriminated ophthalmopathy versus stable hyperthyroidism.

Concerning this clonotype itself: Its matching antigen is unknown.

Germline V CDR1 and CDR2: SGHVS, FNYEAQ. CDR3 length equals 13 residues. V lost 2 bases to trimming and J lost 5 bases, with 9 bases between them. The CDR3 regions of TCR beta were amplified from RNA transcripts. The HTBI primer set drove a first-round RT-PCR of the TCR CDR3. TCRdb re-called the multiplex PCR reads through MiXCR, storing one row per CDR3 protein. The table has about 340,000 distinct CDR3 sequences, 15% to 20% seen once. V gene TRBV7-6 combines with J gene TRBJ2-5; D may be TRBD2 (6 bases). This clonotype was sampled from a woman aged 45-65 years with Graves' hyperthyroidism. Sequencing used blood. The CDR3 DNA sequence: TGTGCCAGCAGCTTATGGAGGGAGGAGACCCAGTACTTC. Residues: CASSLWREETQYF. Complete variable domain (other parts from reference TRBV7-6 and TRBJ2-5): GAGVSQSPRYKVTKRGQDVALRCDPISGHVSLYWYRQALGQGPEFLTYFNYEAQQDKSGLPNDRFSAERPEGSISTLTIQRTEQRDSAMYRCASSLWREETQYFGPGTRLLVL.